Below are 17 T cell receptor beta chains sequenced from a single sample in a study of identical twins. Using its own MiXCR run on the 5' RACE reads, TCRdb lists one record per CDR3 protein. The sample consists of about 240,000 distinct CDR3 sequences, about 12% of them appearing once. These data also featured in a second study, about yellow fever vaccine responses in identical twins.

What was sequenced was memory (CD45RO+) T cells sorted from blood. The receptors stem from a woman between 18 and 29 years old in good health.

V usage is TRBV20-1 and J usage is TRBJ2-4, with D maybe TRBD2 (7 bases). The V and J ends lost 0 bases and 6 bases respectively, with 12 bases between them. CDR3 size: 14 residues. Germline CDR1 and CDR2: DFQATT and SNEGSKA (reference sequence). CDR3 residues: CSARDPRGGNIQYF. CDR3 in DNA: TGCAGTGCTAGAGATCCAAGGGGGGGAAACATTCAGTACTTC.

This clonotype was observed at least ten times. The J gene is TRBJ2-3, the V gene TRBV7-2, with 15 bases that match TRBD2. V trimming: 5 bases; J trimming: 2 bases; junction bases outside the gene matches: 5. CDR3 length: 17 residues. Looked up from germline, CDR1 is SGHTA and CDR2 is FQGNSA. The chain's CDR3 is CASSPGLAGGPTDTQYF. Written as DNA, the CDR3 is TGTGCCAGCAGCCCCGGACTAGCGGGAGGGCCCACAGATACGCAGTATTTT.

V gene TRBV20-1 combines with J gene TRBJ2-7, with a tentative D call TRBD1 (5 bases). The CDR3 sequence is 13 residues long. The germline V and J ends were trimmed by 6 bases and 2 bases, with 14 bases remaining between them. Germline values: CDR1 DFQATT, CDR2 SNEGSKA (reference sequence). The DNA for the CDR3 is TGCAGTGCGATTGGGGCGTTTACCTACGAGCAGTACTTC. This gives the protein CSAIGAFTYEQYF.

The chain uses TRBV20-1 and TRBJ2-4; 8 positions match TRBD2. Trimming took 1 base from V and 3 from J; bases not matched to a gene: 5. The CDR3 is 15 residues long. Germline-derived CDR1 and CDR2 are DFQATT and SNEGSKA (reference sequence). DNA of the CDR3: TGCAGTGCTAGAGTGGTGAGCGGGGGCAAAAACATTCAGTACTTC. Amino acids: CSARVVSGGKNIQYF.

This clonotype occurred a few times. The rearrangement links TRBV20-1 to TRBJ2-7, with D tentatively TRBD2 (5 bases). The CDR3 extends over 14 amino acids. Germline V CDR1 and CDR2: DFQATT, SNEGSKA (reference sequence). V dropped 3 bases and J dropped 3 bases, with 15 bases sitting between them. DNA for the CDR3: TGCAGTGCTAGGTCCGGCCGGGGTAACTACGAGCAGTACTTC. Its translation is CSARSGRGNYEQYF.

This clonotype was detected many times. The rearrangement uses TRBV12-3 or TRBV12-4 and TRBJ1-2, with unresolved D. This CDR3 has 14 amino acids. V lost 6 bases, J lost 0 bases, and 11 bases lay in between. In DNA form, the CDR3 reads TGTGCCAGCAGACAAAACACGGCTAACTATGGCTACACCTTC. Translated: CASRQNTANYGYTF.

In this sample, this clonotype turned up a few times. Here the CDR3 DNA reads TGTGCCACCAGCAATCCAGGCAATGAGCAGTTCTTC. It yields the protein CATSNPGNEQFF. V and J are TRBV15 and TRBJ2-1; D gene uncertain. The CDR3 has 12 residues. Trimming took off 4 bases at V and 6 bases at J, with 7 bases between the two ends. Germline values: CDR1 LNHNV, CDR2 YYDKDF (reference sequence).

This clonotype was seen a few times. The rearrangement links TRBV20-1 to TRBJ2-5; D unclear. V was pared by 6 bases and J by 5 bases, with 19 bases between. Germline V lookup: CDR1 DFQATT, CDR2 SNEGSKA (reference sequence). The CDR3 contains 14 residues. The CDR3 reads CSALAGSKGETQYF. The CDR3 DNA reads as TGCAGTGCCCTGGCCGGGTCAAAAGGGGAGACCCAGTACTTC.

In its sample, this clonotype was seen a few times. Its ends do not fully match the called genes, so a read error is possible. The chain is built from TRBV7-7 and TRBJ2-5; D remains unclear. This CDR3 has 14 residues. Germline lookup yields CDR1 SSHAT and CDR2 FNYEAQ (reference sequence). The CDR3 DNA reads as TGTGCTAGCAGCTTAGGAAGCCACCAAGAGACCCAGTACTTC. Its translation is CASSLGSHQETQYF.

This clonotype has only a few counts. The J gene is TRBJ2-3, the V gene TRBV7-2; 8 bases map to TRBD2. Germline V gene lookup returns CDR1 SGHTA and CDR2 FQGNSA. This CDR3 is built from 16 residues. With 2 bases clipped from V and 5 bases from J, the junction kept 9 bases outside the gene matches. The CDR3 sequence is CASSLSWRGAGDTQYF. The CDR3 coding sequence is TGTGCCAGCAGCTTAAGCTGGCGGGGGGCGGGAGATACGCAGTATTTT.

This clonotype has just a few counts. This sequence joins TRBV5-1 and TRBJ2-5; D is uncertain. The germline CDR1 and CDR2 sequences are SGHRS and YFSETQ. Trimming shortened V by 0 bases and J by 1 base, and 13 bases separated the two germline ends. The CDR3 totals 16 residues. The CDR3 DNA reads as TGCGCCAGCAGCTTGGGATTAACGGCAGTCCAAGAGACCCAGTACTTC. Amino acid sequence: CASSLGLTAVQETQYF.

This clonotype appeared a few times. The V gene is TRBV21-1, the J gene TRBJ2-5. TRBV21-1 constitutes a pseudogene. The CDR3 length is 14 residues. CDR3 nucleotide sequence: TGTGCCAGCAGCAAACGACGGATACAAGAGACCCAGTACTTC. Translated, it gives CASSKRRIQETQYF.

This clonotype has only a few counts. The rearrangement links TRBV15 to TRBJ2-7, with D perhaps assigned TRBD1 or TRBD2 (5 bases each). The V end lost 3 bases, the J end lost 2 bases, and 17 bases lay between the germline ends. Germline values: CDR1 LNHNV, CDR2 YYDKDF (reference sequence). This CDR3 is 16 amino acids long. The CDR3 sequence: CATSRGLRGETYEQYF. In DNA form, the CDR3 reads TGTGCCACCAGCAGGGGGTTGAGGGGAGAGACCTACGAGCAGTACTTC.

In DNA form, the CDR3 reads TGTGCCAGCAGCCGGACAGTTTACGAGCAGTACTTC. Translation: CASSRTVYEQYF. V and J are TRBV11-1 and TRBJ2-7; the D gene is possibly TRBD1 (6 bases). This CDR3 region has 12 residues. Germline CDR1 is SGHAT and CDR2 is FQDESV (reference sequence). V was shortened by 5 bases and J by 4 bases, with 9 bases between the two germline ends.

The sample holds many counts of this clonotype. J is TRBJ2-7 and V is TRBV28; the D gene is possibly TRBD1 (6 bases). Trimming stripped 5 bases from V and 6 bases from J, with 20 bases between. From germline, CDR1 is MDHEN and CDR2 SYDVKM. CDR3 length: 15 amino acids. CDR3 sequence (DNA): TGTGCCAGCAGTATCCGCACTACAGGGTATGGCGAGCAGTACTTC. Its protein is CASSIRTTGYGEQYF. Full variable domain (outside the CDR3, taken from reference TRBV28 and TRBJ2-7): DVKVTQSSRYLVKRTGEKVFLECVQDMDHENMFWYRQDPGLGLRLIYFSYDVKMKEKGDIPEGYSVSREKKERFSLILESASTNQTSMYLCASSIRTTGYGEQYFGPGTRLTVT.

This clonotype was counted many times. The chain joins TRBV5-1 to TRBJ2-3; D is perhaps TRBD2 (5 bases). Germline loops: CDR1 SGHRS, CDR2 YFSETQ. Trimming stripped 3 bases from V and 0 bases from J, with 14 bases between. The CDR3 extends over 16 amino acids. The CDR3: CASSYAGLSSTDTQYF. In DNA, the CDR3 is TGCGCCAGCAGCTATGCGGGTCTTTCAAGCACAGATACGCAGTATTTT.

The chain links TRBV20-1 to TRBJ1-2; no reliable D call. The CDR3 contains 14 residues. Germline V lookup: CDR1 DFQATT, CDR2 SNEGSKA (reference sequence). Trimming removed 3 bases at V and 2 bases at J, with 13 bases between. CDR3 in amino acids: CSARRTDVNYGYTF. In nucleotides, the CDR3 is TGCAGTGCTAGGCGGACGGATGTGAACTATGGCTACACCTTC.